This is a list of T cell receptor beta chains from one sample in a study of vaccination effects on CD4 cells after COVID-19. These TCRs' antigens remain unknown. Data came from immunoSEQ multiplex PCR; TCRdb stores just in-frame clones and leaves some out. The sample records 30,000 to 45,000 clones, roughly 70% being singletons. This specimen consisted of CD4+ T cells from PBMCs cultured with SARS-CoV-2 spike peptides, obtained before COVID-19 vaccination. The receptor set was obtained from a human donor who received a COVID-19 vaccine. Both conserved end residues are part of each CDR3. A D gene is named only where the DNA matches it firmly. Clone size is not always given. Where it is, it says once, few, many or a class for expanded clones.

cdr3_aa	cdr3_nt	v_call	clone_size	d_call	j_call
CSVDFSTGTDTQYF	TGCAGCGTTGATTTCAGCACGGGGACAGATACGCAGTATTTT	TRBV29-1	few	.	TRBJ2-3
CASSDPRSSGNTIYF	TGTGCCAGCAGTGATCCCCGGTCCTCTGGAAACACCATATATTTT	TRBV25-1	few	.	TRBJ1-3
CASSSEGQEAGYTF	TGCGCCAGCAGCTCCGAGGGACAGGAAGCTGGCTACACCTTC	TRBV5-1	few	TRBD1	TRBJ1-2
CATSPGQGGGYTF	TGTGCCACCAGTCCGGGACAGGGAGGCGGCTACACCTTC	TRBV24-1	few	TRBD1	TRBJ1-2
CASSSGQAEAFF	TGTGCCAGCAGCTCGGGGCAGGCTGAAGCTTTCTTT	TRBV7-9	few	.	TRBJ1-1
CASSQQGRNTEAFF	TGTGCCAGCAGTCAGCAGGGGAGGAACACTGAAGCTTTCTTT	TRBV6-2/TRBV6-3	few	.	TRBJ1-1
CASSDGTSTDTQYF	TGTGCCAGCAGCGACGGGACTAGCACAGATACGCAGTATTTT	TRBV9	.	.	TRBJ2-3
CASSHFALSSYEQYF	TGTGCCAGCAGCCATTTTGCCTTAAGCTCCTACGAGCAGTACTTC	TRBV3-1/TRBV3-2	.	.	TRBJ2-7
CASSDYWTDTQYF	TGTGCCAGTAGTGACTATTGGACAGATACGCAGTATTTT	TRBV19	.	.	TRBJ2-3
CASSHLSGPGDGYTF	TGCGCCAGCAGCCACCTATCGGGCCCAGGGGATGGCTACACCTTC	TRBV4-3	.	.	TRBJ1-2
CATSRVQGRFDSYNEQFF	TGTGCCACCAGCAGAGTTCAAGGGCGCTTTGATTCCTACAATGAGCAGTTCTTC	TRBV15	.	.	TRBJ2-1
CASSVVRTCTF	TGTGCCAGCAGCGTAGTTAGGACATGTACCTTC	TRBV9	many	.	TRBJ1-2
CASSLSTGTYEQYF	TGTGCCAGTAGCTTATCGACGGGGACCTACGAGCAGTACTTC	TRBV19	.	.	TRBJ2-7
CASSLVGSGHNEQFF	TGTGCCAGCAGCTTGGTTGGTAGCGGGCACAATGAGCAGTTCTTC	TRBV5-6	few	TRBD2	TRBJ2-1
CASGVTGGAAIYF	TGTGCCAGCGGGGTGACAGGGGGGGCCGCCATATATTTT	TRBV28	few	TRBD1	TRBJ1-3
CAWRSPGQGNEKLFF	TGTGCCTGGAGATCGCCGGGACAGGGGAATGAAAAACTGTTTTTT	TRBV30	.	TRBD1	TRBJ1-4
CASSLLTATYEQYF	TGTGCCAGCAGCTTGTTGACCGCAACCTACGAGCAGTACTTC	TRBV5-6	.	.	TRBJ2-7
CASSQHRDRAEAFF	TGCGCCAGCAGCCAACACCGGGACAGGGCTGAAGCTTTCTTT	TRBV4-1	.	TRBD1	TRBJ1-1
CAISGSKGNAPSGANVLTF	TGTGCCATCAGTGGTTCGAAGGGCAACGCTCCCTCTGGGGCCAACGTCCTGACTTTC	TRBV10-3	once	.	TRBJ2-6
CASSSSGRFPTKTGELFF	TGTGCCAGCAGTTCCTCGGGACGTTTCCCAACAAAGACCGGGGAGCTGTTTTTT	TRBV6-2/TRBV6-3	.	.	TRBJ2-2
CASSLPAGAGGETQYF	TGTGCCAGCAGCCTACCAGCGGGGGCTGGTGGGGAGACCCAGTACTTC	TRBV7-2	.	TRBD2	TRBJ2-5
CASTGGLGTNEKLFF	TGTGCCAGCACGGGGGGCCTAGGGACTAATGAAAAACTGTTTTTT	TRBV6-5	.	.	TRBJ1-4
CASSPGQGRIVNTEAFF	TGTGCCAGCAGCCCCGGACAGGGCAGGATTGTGAACACTGAAGCTTTCTTT	TRBV3-1/TRBV3-2	.	TRBD1	TRBJ1-1
CASSNGLSTDTQYF	TGTGCCAGTAGTAACGGCCTAAGCACAGATACGCAGTATTTT	TRBV19	.	.	TRBJ2-3
CASSYSGGLGNQPQHF	TGTGCCAGCAGTTACTCCGGGGGACTGGGGAATCAGCCCCAGCATTTT	TRBV6-5	few	.	TRBJ1-5
CASSPLIGYYEQYF	TGTGCCAGCAGCCCCCTAATCGGGTACTACGAGCAGTACTTC	TRBV11-2	.	.	TRBJ2-7
CASSVEGGTVGQPQHF	TGTGCCAGCAGTGTCGAGGGGGGCACGGTTGGGCAGCCCCAGCATTTT	TRBV2	.	.	TRBJ1-5
CASSPTGTSYEQYF	TGTGCCAGCTCACCTACGGGGACGTCCTACGAGCAGTACTTC	TRBV18	once	.	TRBJ2-7
CASGVSKNIQYF	TGTGCCAGTGGTGTGTCCAAAAACATTCAGTACTTC	TRBV12-3/TRBV12-4	.	.	TRBJ2-4
CATSDFWDSDNEQFF	TGTGCCACCAGTGATTTCTGGGACTCGGACAATGAGCAGTTCTTC	TRBV24-1	.	.	TRBJ2-1
CASRRDRAFTEAFF	TGTGCCAGCAGACGGGACAGGGCCTTTACTGAAGCTTTCTTT	TRBV27	.	TRBD1	TRBJ1-1
CASSQGEAGAGETQYF	TGTGCCAGCAGCCAAGGGGAGGCGGGAGCCGGGGAGACCCAGTACTTC	TRBV4-2	few	TRBD2	TRBJ2-5
CASSPGSYEQYF	TGTGCCAGCTCACCGGGGAGCTACGAGCAGTACTTC	TRBV18	.	.	TRBJ2-7
CASSQDWGQGVRNTEAFF	TGCGCCAGCAGCCAAGATTGGGGACAGGGGGTCCGGAACACTGAAGCTTTCTTT	TRBV4-3	.	TRBD1	TRBJ1-1
CATQPGQGIVIQYF	TGTGCCACCCAGCCGGGACAGGGGATCGTCATTCAGTACTTC	TRBV2	.	TRBD1	TRBJ2-4
CASSLRQGDEQYF	TGCGCCAGCAGCTTGCGACAGGGGGACGAGCAGTACTTC	TRBV5-1	.	TRBD1	TRBJ2-7
CASTQGENTEAFF	TGTGCCAGCACCCAAGGGGAGAACACTGAAGCTTTCTTT	TRBV2	few	.	TRBJ1-1
CASSQDWTGIGSPLHF	TGCGCCAGCAGCCAAGACTGGACAGGGATCGGCTCACCCCTCCACTTT	TRBV4-3	.	TRBD1	TRBJ1-6
CASSTQDRGRSEAFF	TGTGCCAGTAGTACCCAGGACAGGGGGCGGTCTGAAGCTTTCTTT	TRBV19	few	TRBD1	TRBJ1-1
CAWSRGPPTDTQYF	TGTGCCTGGAGCAGGGGTCCCCCAACAGATACGCAGTATTTT	TRBV30	.	.	TRBJ2-3
CASSLQVSGELFF	TGTGCCAGCAGTTTACAAGTATCCGGGGAGCTGTTTTTT	TRBV12-3/TRBV12-4	.	.	TRBJ2-2
CASLTGGLNEKLFF	TGTGCCAGCCTGACGGGGGGTCTTAATGAAAAACTGTTTTTT	TRBV6-5	.	.	TRBJ1-4
CASRHTGELFF	TGTGCCAGCAGGCACACCGGGGAGCTGTTTTTT	TRBV3-1/TRBV3-2	few	.	TRBJ2-2
CASSVVWRGQYF	TGTGCCAGCAGTGTCGTCTGGCGAGGGCAGTACTTC	TRBV2	.	.	TRBJ2-7
CASSQDSGGRASGYTF	TGCGCCAGCAGCCAAGATAGCGGCGGCCGGGCGTCAGGCTACACCTTC	TRBV4-3	.	.	TRBJ1-2
CASSLVDTESQYF	TGTGCCAGCAGCTTAGTGGACACGGAATCTCAGTACTTC	TRBV7-9	few	.	TRBJ2-4
CASSPPGTPGTQYF	TGTGCCAGCAGCCCGCCGGGGACACCGGGTACGCAGTATTTT	TRBV7-9	.	.	TRBJ2-3
CASSQSQGSPLHF	TGCGCCAGCAGCCAATCGCAGGGATCACCCCTCCACTTT	TRBV4-3	.	.	TRBJ1-6
CAISDPTLRGGFEAFF	TGTGCCATCAGTGACCCGACCCTACGGGGCGGATTTGAAGCTTTCTTT	TRBV10-3	once	.	TRBJ1-1
CASSQALPTGTGSYEQYF	TGTGCCAGCAGCCAAGCCCTACCCACCGGGACGGGCTCCTACGAGCAGTACTTC	TRBV3-1/TRBV3-2	.	.	TRBJ2-7
CASSLVGRQGVMNTEAFF	TGCGCCAGCAGCTTAGTCGGCAGACAGGGGGTCATGAACACTGAAGCTTTCTTT	TRBV5-1	.	TRBD1	TRBJ1-1
CASRQGADYEQYF	TGTGCCAGCAGACAGGGGGCCGACTACGAGCAGTACTTC	TRBV6-5	once	TRBD1	TRBJ2-7
CASSTGTKYEQYF	TGTGCCAGCAGCACCGGGACTAAATACGAGCAGTACTTC	TRBV11-2	.	TRBD2	TRBJ2-7
CASSLAGGANVLTF	TGTGCCAGCAGCCTGGCAGGTGGGGCCAACGTCCTGACTTTC	TRBV11-2	.	.	TRBJ2-6
CASSSGETQYF	TGTGCCAGCAGCTCTGGGGAGACCCAGTACTTC	TRBV7-9	.	.	TRBJ2-5
CASSMTLNTEAFF	TGTGCCAGTAGTATGACTTTGAACACTGAAGCTTTCTTT	TRBV19	few	.	TRBJ1-1
CAIRTTSGHTDTQYF	TGTGCCATCAGAACGACTAGCGGACATACAGATACGCAGTATTTT	TRBV10-3	.	TRBD2	TRBJ2-3
CSASSDGGMGEQYF	TGCAGTGCTAGTTCAGACGGGGGAATGGGGGAGCAGTACTTC	TRBV20-1	once	.	TRBJ2-7